This TCR beta chain was documented in a study of shared clonotypes between healthy human individuals. The CDR3 is 17 amino acids. Germline CDR1 and CDR2: SQVTM and ANQGSEA. The authors' processing: ImmunoSEQ output held junction-only sequences without quality scores, so filtering differed. Assay used: immunoSEQ multiplex PCR; TCRdb lists only in-frame clones, some missing. Clonal size and the V and J genes are those of that table, whereas D and trimming came from the DNA. The table lists under 600,000 clones, about 75% of them singletons. Sequenced: PBMCs. The rearrangement uses TRBV29-1 and TRBJ1-2; D ambiguous. This TCR was recovered from a woman in her thirties or forties in good health. Some clones in this sample may be carry-over from other donors' samples. The CDR3 loop reads CSLGITDGEEINYGYTF. The CDR3 DNA reads TGCAGTCTCGGGATTACAGATGGGGAAGAGATAAACTATGGCTACACCTTC.